This TCR beta chain was captured by sequencing in a study of cytomegalovirus exposure and HLA in healthy donors. About the study: The use of the same platform for the roughly 110 validation repertoires and the 550 to 850 first-cohort repertoires was reported by a later analysis.

The CDR3 spans 15 residues. The germline V gene encodes CDR1 SQVTM and CDR2 ANQGSEA. J was trimmed by 8 bases and V by 7 bases; bases with no gene match: 15. Findings and caveats of the study: It was reportedly the case that the classifier diagnosed cytomegalovirus status with high specificity and sensitivity. It was 150 to 200 TCR beta chains that were listed as cytomegalovirus-associated.

Remarks on this clone: Its antigen is unknown.

TCRdb keeps only in-frame clones here, not all; method: immunoSEQ multiplex PCR. The sample carries about 56,000 clones, 93% recorded once. This sequence joins TRBV29-1 and TRBJ2-1; 9 bases fit TRBD2. The sequencing sample was made of PBMCs. This receptor was identified in a woman aged 18-35 years in good health and CMV-seropositive. The CDR3 DNA sequence: TGCAGCGCCCGCCGGGTGGCGGGGGGGCCGGATGAGCAGTTCTTC. It specifies CSARRVAGGPDEQFF.